The sequence of this TCR beta chain was determined in a study of vaccination and CD4 T cells after COVID-19. Study as a whole: In the convalescent cohort, there were six males and four females, two of them Hispanic. Participants received two doses of either BNT162b2 or mRNA-1273 vaccine.

Regarding this clonotype: What it binds is unknown.

Broader study findings: For SARS-CoV-2-reactive clonotypes, the median went from 21 to 38, a nonsignificant increase.

With the Oncomine TCR Beta short-read assay, DNA from cultured CD4+ T cells was sequenced. One entry per CDR3 protein, called by TCRdb with MiXCR from the PCR reads. The sample holds more than 10,000 distinct CDR3 sequences; approximately 30% are singletons and the top ten take around 14%. Documented treatment: roughly 10-day PBMC culture with coronavirus spike peptide pools or control peptides (ViraFEST assay). TCR sequencing followed the expansion of antigen-specific T cells with peptide pools in ViraFEST. The input for sequencing was CD4+ T cells from blood, cultured in vitro, taken after SARS-CoV-2 vaccination. The TCR originated in a human donor who had recovered from COVID-19.

The CDR3 DNA follows: TGTGCCAGCAGTTTAGGGGGACGGGAAAGCTATGGCTACACCTTC. It yields the protein CASSLGGRESYGYTF. The genes are TRBV28 and TRBJ1-2, with a possible D match to TRBD1 (5 bases). The length of the CDR3 is 15 residues. From germline, CDR1 is MDHEN and CDR2 SYDVKM. Trimming took off 2 bases at V and 4 bases at J, with 14 bases between the two ends.